This entry describes one T cell receptor beta chain. The CDR3 sequence is 12 residues long. Germline-derived CDR1 and CDR2 are MNHEY and SVGAGI. Trimming left V 6 bases short and J 6 bases short, with 12 bases between. Enrollees, about 18 to 89 years old, lived in approximately 24 US areas. Cohorts were assigned according to the clinical history that participants reported. The data belong to a study of blood T cell repertoires in COVID-19. Study information: The analysed material was cDNA or gDNA that came from T cells, B-cell-depleted T cells, or PBMCs.

Libraries were prepared by immunoSEQ multiplex PCR; TCRdb keeps only in-frame clonotypes and omits some of them. In the table there are roughly 250,000 clones, 80% to 90% of which are singletons. This sequence was found in a woman in her 40s who had been exposed to COVID-19. Sequences were obtained from PBMCs or T cells enriched from blood (not recorded which). This chain connects TRBV6-5 to TRBJ2-7; maybe TRBD2 (5 bases). DNA of the CDR3: TGTGCCAGCAGGCGGATGGGGAGCGAGCAGTACTTC. Translated, it gives CASRRMGSEQYF.